The table lists the clone carrying this TCR beta chain with a few counts. This entry comes from a study of blood T cell repertoires in COVID-19. Study summary: The United States, Italy and Spain provided the acute and convalescent COVID-19 samples. From T cells, B-cell-depleted T cells, or PBMCs came the material, which was cDNA or gDNA.

Losses at the gene ends were 2 bases for V and 4 bases for J; bases not matched to a gene: 13. Germline loops: CDR1 SGHRS, CDR2 YFSETQ. CDR3 size: 17 residues. Original processing methods: From reference gene primer amplification, estimates of nucleated cell counts were derived. The data were produced by immunoSEQ multiplex PCR, yet TCRdb's version contains in-frame clones alone and is incomplete. That table furnishes V, J and clone size, whereas the DNA furnished D and trimming. The data contain 75,000 to 95,000 clones, roughly 72% of them singletons. Sequenced sample: peripheral blood. The clonotype comes from a woman aged 55-69 years in a cohort sampled during active or convalescent COVID-19. This sequence joins TRBV5-1 and TRBJ1-2, with 8 bases that match TRBD1. In DNA, the CDR3 is TGCGCCAGCAGCTTTACGACCGGGACAGGTATGGGCTATGGCTACACCTTC. Protein product: CASSFTTGTGMGYGYTF.